This T cell receptor beta chain was sequenced for a study of shared clonotypes between healthy human individuals. Findings of the study overall: The naive CD4 repertoires of a handful of donors were compared, and approximately 4.5% of clonotypes were shared. Large depth notwithstanding, sorted-subset sequencing proved incomplete by rarefaction.

Turning to this clone: Its antigen is currently unknown. Within the sample, other DNA sequences also encode this same CDR3.

CD45RO negativity and positive selection for CCR7 defined naive CD8 cells, a population that excluded terminally differentiated effector memory CD45RA+ cells. Healthy HIV-negative adults with no recent acute infections or vaccinations were recruited as donors. At a deep level, the assay was run. Profiled with immunoSEQ multiplex PCR; TCRdb holds only in-frame clones, not every one. Of more than 2 million clones in the sample, less than 95% were seen once. The germline gives CDR1 MDHEN, CDR2 SYDVKM. V shed 6 bases and J shed 0 bases, with 10 bases lying between them. CDR3 length: 14 residues. This receptor was identified in a man younger than 30 in good health. J is TRBJ2-3 and V is TRBV28; D is possibly TRBD2 (5 bases). The sample comprised naive CD8+ T cells sorted from blood. CDR3 sequence: CASSLAASTDTQYF. The CDR3 DNA sequence: TGTGCCAGCAGCCTAGCAGCTAGCACAGATACGCAGTATTTT.